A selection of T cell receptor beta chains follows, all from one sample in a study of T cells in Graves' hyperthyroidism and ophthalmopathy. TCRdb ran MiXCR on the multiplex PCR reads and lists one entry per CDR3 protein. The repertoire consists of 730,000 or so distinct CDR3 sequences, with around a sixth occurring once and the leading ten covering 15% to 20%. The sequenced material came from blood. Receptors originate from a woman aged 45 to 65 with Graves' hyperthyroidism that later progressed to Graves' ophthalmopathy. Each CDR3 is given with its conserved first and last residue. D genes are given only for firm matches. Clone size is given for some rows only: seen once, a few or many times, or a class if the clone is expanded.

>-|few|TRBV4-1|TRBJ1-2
CASSQDDSNYGYTF
TGCGCCAGCAGCCAAGATGACAGTAACTATGGCTACACCTTC
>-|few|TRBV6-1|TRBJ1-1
CASSTYTEAFF
TGTGCCAGCAGCACATACACTGAAGCTTTCTTT
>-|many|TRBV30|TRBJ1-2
CAWAVDYGYTF
TGTGCCTGGGCGGTAGACTATGGCTACACCTTC
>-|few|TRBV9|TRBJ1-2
CASSPQPGGGYYGYTF
TGTGCCAGCAGCCCACAGCCGGGGGGCGGATACTATGGCTACACCTTC
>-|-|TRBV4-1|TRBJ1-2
CASSQVEGNYGYTF
TGCGCCAGCAGCCAAGTCGAAGGGAACTATGGCTACACCTTC
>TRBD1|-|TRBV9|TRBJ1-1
CASSAGTGGVTEAFF
TGTGCCAGCAGCGCAGGGACAGGGGGCGTAACTGAAGCTTTCTTT
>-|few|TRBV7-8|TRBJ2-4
CASSLAPIGENIQYF
TGTGCCAGCAGCTTAGCTCCAATAGGGGAAAACATTCAGTACTTC
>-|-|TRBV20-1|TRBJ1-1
CSAREGRKKNTEAFF
TGCAGTGCTAGAGAGGGGCGTAAAAAGAACACTGAAGCTTTCTTT
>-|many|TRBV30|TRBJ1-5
CAWQKEGLVQPQHF
TGTGCCTGGCAGAAAGAGGGATTAGTCCAGCCCCAGCATTTT
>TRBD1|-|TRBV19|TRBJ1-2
CASSMARGELLAYGYTF
TGTGCCAGTAGTATGGCCAGGGGGGAATTACTTGCCTATGGCTACACCTTC
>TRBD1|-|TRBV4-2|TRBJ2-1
CASNQGQGADEQFF
TGTGCCAGCAACCAGGGACAGGGGGCCGATGAGCAGTTCTTC
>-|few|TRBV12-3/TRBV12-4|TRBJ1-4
CASSLWWELANEKLFF
TGTGCCAGCAGTTTGTGGTGGGAATTGGCTAATGAAAAACTGTTTTTT
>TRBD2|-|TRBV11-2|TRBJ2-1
CASSWASGGAGNEQFF
TGTGCCAGCAGCTGGGCTAGCGGGGGGGCTGGGAATGAGCAGTTCTTC
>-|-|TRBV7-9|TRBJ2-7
CASSMLGVPGSQYF
TGTGCCAGCAGCATGCTCGGGGTGCCCGGGTCGCAGTACTTC
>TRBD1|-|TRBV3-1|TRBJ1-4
CASSQDIRTGKFATNEKLFF
TGTGCCAGCAGCCAAGATATCAGGACAGGGAAGTTTGCAACTAATGAAAAACTGTTTTTT
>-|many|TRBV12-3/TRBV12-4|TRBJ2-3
CASRSTDTQYF
TGTGCCAGCAGATCTACAGATACGCAGTATTTT
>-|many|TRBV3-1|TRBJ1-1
CASSRDMGGTEAFF
TGTGCCAGCAGCCGTGATATGGGGGGAACTGAAGCTTTCTTT
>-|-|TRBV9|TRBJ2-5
CASSVAGTQETQYF
TGTGCCAGCAGCGTAGCAGGGACCCAAGAGACCCAGTACTTC
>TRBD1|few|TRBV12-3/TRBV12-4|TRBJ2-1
CAIGNRDRVGEQFF
TGTGCCATCGGCAACCGGGACAGGGTTGGTGAGCAGTTCTTC
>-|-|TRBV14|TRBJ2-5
CASSLRTFQETQHF
TGTGCCAGCAGCCTTCGGACATTCCAAGAGACCCAGCACTTC
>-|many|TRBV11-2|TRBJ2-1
CASSLSRLYNEQFF
TGTGCCAGCAGCCTTAGTAGGCTTTACAATGAGCAGTTCTTC
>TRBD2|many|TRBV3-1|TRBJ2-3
CASSLSGGHTDTQYF
TGTGCCAGCAGCCTTAGCGGGGGACACACAGATACGCAGTATTTT
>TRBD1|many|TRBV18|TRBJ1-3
CASSPPSTGGRNTIYF
TGTGCCAGCTCACCACCTTCGACAGGGGGTAGAAACACCATATATTTT
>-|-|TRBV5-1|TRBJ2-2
CASSPGALLGTGELFF
TGCGCCAGCAGCCCCGGGGCACTACTTGGCACCGGGGAGCTGTTTTTT
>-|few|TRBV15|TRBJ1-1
CATSTRENTEAFF
TGTGCCACCAGCACGAGGGAGAACACTGAAGCTTTCTTT
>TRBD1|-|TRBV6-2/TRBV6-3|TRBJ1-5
CASSPDRDRKNQPQHF
TGTGCCAGCAGTCCCGACCGGGACAGGAAGAACCAGCCCCAGCATTTT
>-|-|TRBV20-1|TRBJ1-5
CSARGTPGNQPQHF
TGCAGTGCTAGGGGGACCCCGGGGAATCAGCCCCAGCATTTT
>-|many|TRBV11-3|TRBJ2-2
CASSSSGSGELFF
TGTGCCAGCAGCAGCTCAGGGTCCGGGGAGCTGTTTTTT
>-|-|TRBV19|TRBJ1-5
CASSPAGPVNQPQHF
TGTGCCAGTAGTCCCGCTGGGCCAGTGAATCAGCCCCAGCATTTT
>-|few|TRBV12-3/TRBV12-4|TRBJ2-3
CASSPTFGADTQYF
-
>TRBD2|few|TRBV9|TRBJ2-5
CASSGVLPSLAATETQYF
TGTGCCAGCAGCGGGGTTCTACCTTCACTAGCGGCCACAGAGACCCAGTACTTC
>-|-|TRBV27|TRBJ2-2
CASRVTLVGELFF
TGTGCCAGCAGAGTAACCCTCGTCGGGGAGCTGTTTTTT
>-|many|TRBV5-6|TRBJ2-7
CASSLRRTYEQYF
TGTGCCAGCAGCTTGCGGAGGACCTACGAGCAGTACTTC
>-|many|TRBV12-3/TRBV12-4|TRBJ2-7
CASSLSSETYEQYF
TGTGCCAGCAGTTTGTCGTCGGAAACCTACGAGCAGTACTTC
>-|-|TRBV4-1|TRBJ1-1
CASSRVGQGNAEAFF
TGCGCCAGCAGCCGAGTGGGGCAGGGTAACGCTGAAGCTTTCTTT
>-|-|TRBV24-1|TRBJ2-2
CATSDATTVTGELFF
TGTGCCACCAGTGATGCTACGACAGTAACCGGGGAGCTGTTTTTT
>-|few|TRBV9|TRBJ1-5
CASSVEGNSNQPQHF
TGTGCCAGCAGCGTAGAGGGCAATAGCAATCAGCCCCAGCATTTT
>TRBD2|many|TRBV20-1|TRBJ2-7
CSARDQRGSSYEQYF
TGCAGTGCTAGAGATCAGCGGGGCAGCTCCTACGAGCAGTACTTC
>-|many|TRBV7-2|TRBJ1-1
CASSLVINTEAFF
TGTGCCAGCAGCTTAGTAATCAACACTGAAGCTTTCTTT
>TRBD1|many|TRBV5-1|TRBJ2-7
CASSLRTGAYEQYF
TGCGCCAGCAGCTTGAGGACAGGGGCCTACGAGCAGTACTTC
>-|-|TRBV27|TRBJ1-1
CASSALSGVPAFF
TGTGCCAGCAGTGCACTGTCGGGTGTTCCCGCTTTCTTT
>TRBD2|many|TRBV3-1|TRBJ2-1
CASSQPERGSSYNEQFF
TGTGCCAGCAGCCAGCCCGAGCGGGGAAGCTCCTACAATGAGCAGTTCTTC
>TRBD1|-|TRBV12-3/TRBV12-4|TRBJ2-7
CASTTDRGEGQYF
TGTGCCAGCACAACCGACAGGGGAGAGGGGCAGTACTTC
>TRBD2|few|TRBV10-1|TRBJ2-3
CASSGGLASDTQYF
TGCGCCAGCAGTGGCGGACTAGCATCAGATACGCAGTATTTT
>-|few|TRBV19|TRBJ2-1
CASSIGVLQYNEQFF
TGTGCCAGTAGTATTGGGGTTCTCCAATACAATGAGCAGTTCTTC